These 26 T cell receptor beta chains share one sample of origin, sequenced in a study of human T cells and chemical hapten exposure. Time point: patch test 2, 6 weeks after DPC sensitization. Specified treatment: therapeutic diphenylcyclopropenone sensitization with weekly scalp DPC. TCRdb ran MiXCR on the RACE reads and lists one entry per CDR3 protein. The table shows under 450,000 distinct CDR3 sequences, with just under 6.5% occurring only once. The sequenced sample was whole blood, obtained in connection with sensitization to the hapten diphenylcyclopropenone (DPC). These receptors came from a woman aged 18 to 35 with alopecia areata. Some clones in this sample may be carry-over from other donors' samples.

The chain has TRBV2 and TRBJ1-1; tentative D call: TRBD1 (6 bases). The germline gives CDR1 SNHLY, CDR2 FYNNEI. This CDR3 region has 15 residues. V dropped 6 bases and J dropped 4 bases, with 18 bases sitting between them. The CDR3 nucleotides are TGTGCCAGCAGGGCGAGTACAGGGATGATCACTGAAGCTTTCTTT. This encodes CASRASTGMITEAFF.

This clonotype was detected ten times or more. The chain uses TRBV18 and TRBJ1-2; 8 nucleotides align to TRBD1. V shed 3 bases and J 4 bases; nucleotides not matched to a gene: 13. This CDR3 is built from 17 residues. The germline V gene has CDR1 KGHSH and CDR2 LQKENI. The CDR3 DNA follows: TGTGCCAGCTCACCCCGCATATTGGACAGGGCTGGCTATGGCTACACCTTC. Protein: CASSPRILDRAGYGYTF.

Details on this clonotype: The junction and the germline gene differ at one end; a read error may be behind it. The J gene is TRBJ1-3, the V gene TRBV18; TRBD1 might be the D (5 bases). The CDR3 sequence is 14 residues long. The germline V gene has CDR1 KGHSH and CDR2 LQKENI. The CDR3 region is CASSLQGSGNTICF. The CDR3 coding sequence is TGTGCCAGCTCACTTCAGGGATCTGGAAACACCATATGTTTT.

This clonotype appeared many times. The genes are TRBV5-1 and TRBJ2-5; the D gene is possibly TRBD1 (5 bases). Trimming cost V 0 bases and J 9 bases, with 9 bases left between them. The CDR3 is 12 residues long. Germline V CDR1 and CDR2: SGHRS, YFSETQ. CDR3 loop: CASSLGQGAQYF. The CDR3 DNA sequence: TGCGCCAGCAGCTTGGGCCAGGGCGCCCAGTACTTC.

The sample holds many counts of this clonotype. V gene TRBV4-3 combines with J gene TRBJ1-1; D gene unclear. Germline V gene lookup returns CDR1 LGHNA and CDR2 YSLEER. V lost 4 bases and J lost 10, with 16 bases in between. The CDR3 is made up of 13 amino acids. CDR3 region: CASSRGGGSGAFF. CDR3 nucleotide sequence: TGCGCCAGCAGCCGAGGAGGCGGGAGTGGAGCTTTCTTT.

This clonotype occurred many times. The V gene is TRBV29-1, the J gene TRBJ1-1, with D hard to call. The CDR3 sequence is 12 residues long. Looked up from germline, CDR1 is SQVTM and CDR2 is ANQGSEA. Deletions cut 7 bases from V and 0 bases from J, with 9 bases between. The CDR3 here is CSGSNMNTEAFF. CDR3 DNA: TGCAGCGGTTCCAACATGAACACTGAAGCTTTCTTT.

CDR3 nucleotide sequence: TGCGCCAGCAGCCAATGGACAAATACAAACTATGGCTACACCTTC. This sequence encodes CASSQWTNTNYGYTF. The chain employs TRBV4-3 and TRBJ1-2; D is possibly TRBD1 (5 bases). This CDR3 is 15 amino acids long. Germline V gene lookup returns CDR1 LGHNA and CDR2 YSLEER. V lost 2 bases, J lost 2 bases, and 12 bases lay in between.

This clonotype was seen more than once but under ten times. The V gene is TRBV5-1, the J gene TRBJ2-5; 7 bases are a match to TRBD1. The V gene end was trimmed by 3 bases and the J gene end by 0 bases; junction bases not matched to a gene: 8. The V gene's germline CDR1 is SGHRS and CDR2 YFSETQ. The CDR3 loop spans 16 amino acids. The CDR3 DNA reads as TGCGCCAGCAGCTGGGGGACGGGACAGTACCAAGAGACCCAGTACTTC. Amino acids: CASSWGTGQYQETQYF.

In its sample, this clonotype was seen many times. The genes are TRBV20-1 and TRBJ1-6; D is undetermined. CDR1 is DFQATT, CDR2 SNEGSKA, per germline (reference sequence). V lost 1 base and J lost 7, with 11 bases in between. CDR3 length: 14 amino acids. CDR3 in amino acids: CSARGDSINSPLHF. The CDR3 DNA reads TGCAGTGCTAGAGGAGACTCCATAAATTCACCCCTCCACTTT.

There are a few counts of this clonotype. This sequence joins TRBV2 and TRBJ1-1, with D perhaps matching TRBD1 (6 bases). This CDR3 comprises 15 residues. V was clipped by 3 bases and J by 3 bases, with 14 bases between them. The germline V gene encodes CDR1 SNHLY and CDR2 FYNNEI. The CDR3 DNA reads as TGTGCCAGCAGTGAGCGCAGGGGAAGTGACACTGAAGCTTTCTTT. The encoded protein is CASSERRGSDTEAFF. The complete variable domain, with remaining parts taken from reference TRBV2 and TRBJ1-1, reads EPEVTQTPSHQVTQMGQEVILRCVPISNHLYFYWYRQILGQKVEFLVSFYNNEISEKSEIFDDQFSVERPDGSNFTLKIRSTKLEDSAMYFCASSERRGSDTEAFFGQGTRLTVV.

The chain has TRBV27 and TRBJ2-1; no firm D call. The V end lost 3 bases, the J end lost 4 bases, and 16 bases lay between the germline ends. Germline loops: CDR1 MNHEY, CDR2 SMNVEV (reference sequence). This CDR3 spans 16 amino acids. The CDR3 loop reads CASSFGSRSRYNEQFF. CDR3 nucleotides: TGTGCCAGCAGTTTTGGGTCAAGGTCCCGATACAATGAGCAGTTCTTC.

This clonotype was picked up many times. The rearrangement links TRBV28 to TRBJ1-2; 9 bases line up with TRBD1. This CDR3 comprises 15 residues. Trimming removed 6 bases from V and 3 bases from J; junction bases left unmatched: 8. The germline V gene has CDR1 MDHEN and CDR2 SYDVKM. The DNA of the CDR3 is TGTGCCAGCAGGTGGGGGGACAGGGCCTACTATGGCTACACCTTC. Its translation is CASRWGDRAYYGYTF.

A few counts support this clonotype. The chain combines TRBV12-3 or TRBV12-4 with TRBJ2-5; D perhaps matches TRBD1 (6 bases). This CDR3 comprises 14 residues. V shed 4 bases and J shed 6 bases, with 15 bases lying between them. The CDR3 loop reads CASSYLTGTKTQYF. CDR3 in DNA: TGTGCCAGCAGTTACTTGACAGGAACGAAGACCCAGTACTTC.

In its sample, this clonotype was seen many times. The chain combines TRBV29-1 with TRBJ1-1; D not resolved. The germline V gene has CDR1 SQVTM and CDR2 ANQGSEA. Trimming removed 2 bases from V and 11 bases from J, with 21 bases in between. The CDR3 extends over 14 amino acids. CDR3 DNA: TGCAGCGTTGAATCCCCGGTTGACACCGCTGGGGCTTTCTTT. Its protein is CSVESPVDTAGAFF.

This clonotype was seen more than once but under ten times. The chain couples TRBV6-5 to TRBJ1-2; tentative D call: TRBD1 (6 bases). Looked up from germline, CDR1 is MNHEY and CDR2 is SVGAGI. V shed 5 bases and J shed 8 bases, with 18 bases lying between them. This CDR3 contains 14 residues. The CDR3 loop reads CASSQEQGGQGYTF. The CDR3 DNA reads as TGTGCCAGCAGTCAGGAACAGGGCGGACAAGGCTACACCTTC.

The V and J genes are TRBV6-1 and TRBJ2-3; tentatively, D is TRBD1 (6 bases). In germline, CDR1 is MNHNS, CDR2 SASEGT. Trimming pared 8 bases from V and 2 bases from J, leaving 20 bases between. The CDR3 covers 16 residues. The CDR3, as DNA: TGTGCCAGCCACGCAGGGGAGTCGGATGCCACAGATACGCAGTATTTT. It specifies CASHAGESDATDTQYF.

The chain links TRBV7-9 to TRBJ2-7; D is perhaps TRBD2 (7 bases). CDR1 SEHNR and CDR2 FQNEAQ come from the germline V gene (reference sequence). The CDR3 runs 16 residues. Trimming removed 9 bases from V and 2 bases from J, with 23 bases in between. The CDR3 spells CARRPGHRGAPYEQYF. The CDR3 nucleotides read TGTGCCAGGCGCCCGGGTCACCGGGGGGCCCCCTACGAGCAGTACTTC.

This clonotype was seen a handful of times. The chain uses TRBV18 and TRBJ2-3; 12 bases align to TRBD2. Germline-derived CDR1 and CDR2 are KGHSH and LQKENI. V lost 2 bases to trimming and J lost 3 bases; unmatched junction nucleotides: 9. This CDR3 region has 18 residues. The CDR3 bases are TGTGCCAGCTCACCAACTCCCTTAGGACTAGCGGGGACAGATACGCAGTATTTT. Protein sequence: CASSPTPLGLAGTDTQYF.

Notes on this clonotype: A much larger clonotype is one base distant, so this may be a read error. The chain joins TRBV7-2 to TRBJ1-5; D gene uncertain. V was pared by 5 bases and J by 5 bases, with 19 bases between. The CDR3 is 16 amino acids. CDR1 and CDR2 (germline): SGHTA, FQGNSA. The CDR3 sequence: CASSLETGSGYQPQHF. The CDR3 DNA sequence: TGTGCCAGCAGCCTGGAAACTGGAAGCGGGTATCAGCCCCAGCATTTT.

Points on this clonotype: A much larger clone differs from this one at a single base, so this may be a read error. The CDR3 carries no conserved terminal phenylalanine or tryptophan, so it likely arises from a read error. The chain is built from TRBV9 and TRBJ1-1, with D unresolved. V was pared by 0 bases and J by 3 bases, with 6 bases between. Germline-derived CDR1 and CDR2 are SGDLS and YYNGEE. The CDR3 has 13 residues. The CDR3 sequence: CASSVGADTEAFI. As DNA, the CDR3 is TGTGCCAGCAGCGTAGGGGCCGACACTGAAGCTTTCATT.

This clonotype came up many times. The CDR3: CASAGQKYSNQPQHF. DNA for the CDR3: TGTGCCAGCGCGGGACAGAAATATAGCAATCAGCCCCAGCATTTT. V is TRBV6-6 and J is TRBJ1-5; 7 bases map to TRBD1. Germline lookup yields CDR1 MNHNY and CDR2 SVGAGI (reference sequence). The CDR3 runs to 15 residues. The V segment lost 8 bases and the J segment 0 bases; nucleotides outside the gene matches: 7.

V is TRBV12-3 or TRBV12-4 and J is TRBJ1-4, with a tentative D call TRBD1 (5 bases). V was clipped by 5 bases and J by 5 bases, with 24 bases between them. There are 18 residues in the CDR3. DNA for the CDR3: TGTGCCAGCAGTCTAACCCCCGGGGCCCCGGGAAGAAATGAAAAACTGTTTTTT. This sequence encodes CASSLTPGAPGRNEKLFF.

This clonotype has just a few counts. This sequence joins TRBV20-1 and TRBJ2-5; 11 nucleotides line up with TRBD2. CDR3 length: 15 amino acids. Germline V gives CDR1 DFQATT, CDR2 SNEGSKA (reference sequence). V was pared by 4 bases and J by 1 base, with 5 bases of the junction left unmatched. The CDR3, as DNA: TGCAGTGCTACAGGACTAGCGGGCGCCCAAGAGACCCAGTACTTC. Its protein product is CSATGLAGAQETQYF.

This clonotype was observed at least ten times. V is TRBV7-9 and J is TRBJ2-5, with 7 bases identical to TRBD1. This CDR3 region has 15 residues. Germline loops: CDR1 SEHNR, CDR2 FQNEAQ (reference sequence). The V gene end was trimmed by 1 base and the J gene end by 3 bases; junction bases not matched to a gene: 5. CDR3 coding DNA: TGTGCCAGCAGCTTAGTCGGTCAGGGGGAAGAGACCCAGTACTTC. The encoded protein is CASSLVGQGEETQYF.

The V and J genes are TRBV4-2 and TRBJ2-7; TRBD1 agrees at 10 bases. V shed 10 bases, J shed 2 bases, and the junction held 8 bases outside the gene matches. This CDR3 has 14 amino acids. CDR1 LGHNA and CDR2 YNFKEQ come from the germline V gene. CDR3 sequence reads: CATSYGTGAYEQYF. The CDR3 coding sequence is TGTGCCACCAGTTACGGGACAGGGGCCTACGAGCAGTACTTC.

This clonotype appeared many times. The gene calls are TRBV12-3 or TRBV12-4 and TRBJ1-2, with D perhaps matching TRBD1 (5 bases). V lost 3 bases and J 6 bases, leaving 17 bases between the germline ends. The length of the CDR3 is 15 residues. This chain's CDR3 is CASSFDPGRIDGYTF. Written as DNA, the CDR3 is TGTGCCAGCAGTTTTGACCCGGGACGGATAGATGGCTACACCTTC.